These 26 T cell receptor beta chains share one sample of origin, sequenced in a study of T-cell memory formation after mild COVID-19. In TCRdb, the 5' RACE reads were re-called with MiXCR into one record per CDR3 protein. The sample has about 610,000 distinct CDR3 sequences; 17% are singletons. The sequenced material came from PBMCs or a T cell subset sorted from them (not recorded which). The source is an adult woman who had mild COVID-19 (a few samples of this study predate the infection). Cell type and time point are not known.

There are a few counts of this clonotype. This chain connects TRBV18 to TRBJ2-3; 8 positions match TRBD1. The CDR3 length is 16 residues. The germline V gene has CDR1 KGHSH and CDR2 LQKENI. V dropped 1 base and J dropped 6; count of bases not matched to a gene: 9. CDR3: CASSPLPGGASDTQYF. CDR3 bases: TGTGCCAGCTCACCACTTCCAGGGGGCGCGTCGGATACGCAGTATTTT.

The CDR3 reads CATDRDQPQHF. In nucleotides, the CDR3 is TGTGCCACGGACAGGGATCAGCCCCAGCATTTT. V gene TRBV24-1 combines with J gene TRBJ1-5, with 8 bases lining up with TRBD1. Germline CDR1 KGHDR, CDR2 SFDVKD. Germline trimming cut 10 bases from V and 5 bases from J; bases unmatched to any gene: 0. The CDR3 spans 11 residues.

The table lists this clonotype with many counts. This chain links TRBV10-3 with TRBJ2-1; TRBD2 aligns across 10 bases. This CDR3 has 15 amino acids. V was pared by 4 bases and J by 12 bases, with 12 bases of the junction left unmatched. CDR1 and CDR2 (germline): ENHRY, SYGVKD. This chain's CDR3 is CAISGTSGPLVGQFF. The CDR3 nucleotides read TGTGCCATCAGTGGGACTAGCGGCCCCTTGGTTGGGCAGTTCTTC.

The chain combines TRBV7-2 with TRBJ2-5; D gene unclear. With 5 bases removed from V and 4 bases from J, the gap between germline ends came to 11 bases. The germline gives CDR1 SGHTA, CDR2 FQGNSA. The CDR3 extends over 13 amino acids. The CDR3 spells CASSRHLSETQYF. The CDR3 DNA follows: TGTGCCAGCAGCCGACACCTCTCAGAGACCCAGTACTTC.

This clonotype was detected only a few times. The V gene is TRBV7-9, the J gene TRBJ2-7, with 10 bases that match TRBD1. The germline gives CDR1 SEHNR, CDR2 FQNEAQ (reference sequence). The ends lost 5 bases at V and 0 bases at J; junction bases unmatched: 13. This CDR3 has 18 amino acids. The CDR3 DNA is TGTGCCAGCAGCCCCCGGGACAGGGGCCCCTACAGCTCCTACGAGCAGTACTTC. It codes for CASSPRDRGPYSSYEQYF.

There are a few counts of this clonotype. The V gene is TRBV30, the J gene TRBJ1-1, with no clear D. CDR1 and CDR2 from the germline V gene are GTSNPN and SVGIG (reference sequence). The V end lost 4 bases, the J end lost 8 bases, and 14 bases lay between the germline ends. This CDR3 has 12 amino acids. The CDR3 spells CAWKRRPLEAFF. The CDR3 DNA sequence: TGTGCCTGGAAGCGCAGGCCACTAGAAGCTTTCTTT.

This clonotype was recorded a few times. The rearrangement uses TRBV7-3 and TRBJ2-3; D is unclear. Trimming took off 0 bases at V and 0 bases at J, with 10 bases between the two ends. The CDR3 sequence is 16 residues long. Germline V gene sequence: CDR1 SGHTA, CDR2 FQGTGA. As DNA, the CDR3 is TGTGCCAGCAGCTTAACGTCAGCGACTAGCACAGATACGCAGTATTTT. Translated, it gives CASSLTSATSTDTQYF.

This clonotype was observed a handful of times. The V gene is TRBV12-3 or TRBV12-4, the J gene TRBJ1-2; 10 nucleotides match TRBD1. The CDR3 contains 18 residues. J lost 5 bases, V lost 0 bases, and 12 bases had no gene match. The CDR3 protein is CASSLARGTGARGYGYTF. DNA of the CDR3: TGTGCCAGCAGTTTAGCGCGAGGGACAGGGGCTCGGGGTTATGGCTACACCTTC.

A few counts support this clonotype. V and J are TRBV19 and TRBJ1-6; D perhaps matches TRBD1 (5 bases). The CDR3 length is 15 residues. V gave up 2 bases and J gave up 6 bases, with 11 bases separating them. CDR1 and CDR2 from the germline V gene are LNHDA and SQIVND (reference sequence). Here the CDR3 reads CASSIRRGGNSPLHF. Here the CDR3 DNA reads TGTGCCAGTAGTATACGGAGGGGCGGTAATTCACCCCTCCACTTT.

This clonotype has just a few counts. The CDR3 spells CASSHKASYEQYF. The CDR3 DNA reads as TGTGCCAGCAGCCACAAAGCCTCCTACGAGCAGTACTTC. This chain uses TRBV3-1 with TRBJ2-7, with unresolved D. CDR3 length equals 13 residues. CDR1 is LGHDT, CDR2 YNNKEL, per germline (reference sequence). The V and J ends lost 3 bases and 0 bases respectively, with 6 bases between them.

The chain uses TRBV12-3 or TRBV12-4 and TRBJ1-2, with 9 bases matching TRBD1. The CDR3 extends over 15 amino acids. Trimming removed 6 bases from V and 1 base from J; junction bases left unmatched: 6. The chain's CDR3 is CASSPQTGGNYGYTF. Here the CDR3 DNA reads TGTGCCAGCAGCCCCCAGACAGGGGGTAACTATGGCTACACCTTC.

This chain uses TRBV5-1 with TRBJ2-7; 11 positions match TRBD2. Trimming cost V 3 bases and J 6 bases; bases outside gene matches: 14. The CDR3 spans 17 residues. The germline V gene has CDR1 SGHRS and CDR2 YFSETQ. The CDR3 DNA follows: TGCGCCAGCAGCTGGGGGGGGGCCGGGACTAGCGGTCTCGAGCAGTACTTC. It encodes CASSWGGAGTSGLEQYF.

This clonotype has at least ten counts. The chain is built from TRBV5-1 and TRBJ2-2; a possible D gene is TRBD1 (6 bases). The CDR3 runs 15 residues. Germline CDR1 SGHRS, CDR2 YFSETQ. V lost 4 bases and J lost 2, with 12 bases in between. The CDR3 region is CASSLRDINTGELFF. The CDR3 region has the DNA TGCGCCAGCAGCCTCCGGGACATTAACACCGGGGAGCTGTTTTTT.

This clonotype was detected many times. The gene calls are TRBV5-6 and TRBJ2-1; D not resolved. This CDR3 has 13 residues. Deletions cut 3 bases from V and 3 bases from J, with 7 bases between. CDR1 and CDR2 (germline): SGHDT, YYEEEE. CDR3 residues: CASSYDNYNEQFF. CDR3 DNA sequence: TGTGCCAGCAGCTATGACAACTACAATGAGCAGTTCTTC.

This clonotype has more than one count but fewer than ten. J is TRBJ2-1 and V is TRBV24-1; 7 nucleotides agree with TRBD2. V lost 1 base, J lost 5 bases, and 4 bases stayed unmatched. Germline V gene sequence: CDR1 KGHDR, CDR2 SFDVKD. The CDR3 length is 15 residues. CDR3 coding DNA: TGTGCCACCAGTGATTTTGGGACTACAAACAATGAGCAGTTCTTC. This codes for CATSDFGTTNNEQFF.

This sequence joins TRBV7-9 and TRBJ2-7; D unclear. This CDR3 comprises 13 residues. Germline values: CDR1 SEHNR, CDR2 FQNEAQ (reference sequence). The ends were cut back, 5 bases at V and 6 bases at J, with 14 bases in the middle. The CDR3 sequence is CASSRGPSGEQYF. CDR3 in DNA: TGTGCCAGCAGCCGCGGTCCGTCCGGCGAGCAGTACTTC.

CDR3 amino acids: CASSARQGEVEAFF. CDR3 sequence (DNA): TGCGCCAGCAGCGCAAGACAGGGAGAGGTTGAAGCTTTCTTT. The V call is TRBV4-1, the J call TRBJ1-1; TRBD1 matches at 7 bases. Per the germline V gene, CDR1 is MGHRA and CDR2 is YSYEKL. Trimming at V came to 5 bases and at J to 7 bases, leaving 10 bases not matched to a gene. The CDR3 spans 14 residues.

There are a few counts of this clonotype. The chain employs TRBV5-1 and TRBJ1-1; a possible D gene is TRBD1 (6 bases). This CDR3 has 15 residues. From germline, CDR1 is SGHRS and CDR2 YFSETQ. V was shortened by 2 bases and J by 3 bases, with 14 bases between the two germline ends. DNA for the CDR3: TGCGCCAGCAGCTTACCAGGCAGGGGAGACACTGAAGCTTTCTTT. Its protein is CASSLPGRGDTEAFF. Together with reference TRBV5-1 and TRBJ1-1, the CDR3 gives the full variable domain: KAGVTQTPRYLIKTRGQQVTLSCSPISGHRSVSWYQQTPGQGLQFLFEYFSETQRNKGNFPGRFSGRQFSNSRSEMNVSTLELGDSALYLCASSLPGRGDTEAFFGQGTRLTVV.

This clonotype has only a few counts. The chain has TRBV2 and TRBJ2-1, with 9 bases that match TRBD1. CDR1 and CDR2 from the germline V gene are SNHLY and FYNNEI. The CDR3 has 16 amino acids. J gave up 1 base and V 6 bases, and 7 bases lay outside the gene matches. The CDR3, as DNA: TGTGCCAGCAGAGCAACAGGGGGCCCTTCCTACAATGAGCAGTTCTTC. It encodes CASRATGGPSYNEQFF.

The V gene is TRBV24-1, the J gene TRBJ1-5; 7 positions match TRBD1. Trimming at V came to 0 bases and at J to 7 bases, leaving 5 bases not matched to a gene. The germline CDR1 and CDR2 sequences are KGHDR and SFDVKD. There are 15 residues in the CDR3. CDR3 in amino acids: CATSDLQGEGQPQHF. The CDR3 DNA sequence: TGTGCCACCAGTGATTTGCAGGGGGAAGGGCAGCCCCAGCATTTT.

The chain has TRBV5-1 and TRBJ2-1; 7 nucleotides agree with TRBD2. CDR3 length: 14 residues. J was trimmed by 2 bases and V by 6 bases; bases with no gene match: 5. Germline CDR1 is SGHRS and CDR2 is YFSETQ. CDR3 region: CASTDGGTYNEQFF. DNA of the CDR3: TGCGCCAGCACCGACGGGGGGACCTACAATGAGCAGTTCTTC.

This clonotype was observed a few times. This chain uses TRBV20-1 with TRBJ2-2; 13 nucleotides agree with TRBD2. V lost 3 bases to trimming and J lost 7 bases; unmatched junction nucleotides: 5. Germline V CDR1 and CDR2: DFQATT, SNEGSKA (reference sequence). The CDR3 length is 15 residues. The CDR3, as DNA: TGCAGTGCTAGTGGGACTAGCGGGATTGGCGGGGAGCTGTTTTTT. The encoded protein is CSASGTSGIGGELFF.

This clonotype was observed a handful of times. The chain recombines TRBV6-5 with TRBJ2-2; D possibly corresponds to TRBD2 (7 bases). Germline assignment: CDR1 MNHEY and CDR2 SVGAGI. CDR3 length: 14 amino acids. V was pared by 6 bases and J by 4 bases, with 12 bases between. The CDR3 DNA is TGTGCCAGCAGGCGAGGGGGGGCCACCGGGGAGCTGTTTTTT. Amino acids: CASRRGGATGELFF.

V usage is TRBV9 and J usage is TRBJ1-1; D remains ambiguous. Trimming stripped 4 bases from V and 2 bases from J, with 9 bases between. There are 13 residues in the CDR3. Per germline, CDR1 SGDLS and CDR2 YYNGEE. The CDR3 here is CASSFKVNTEAFF. The CDR3 DNA reads as TGTGCCAGCAGCTTCAAAGTTAACACTGAAGCTTTCTTT.

The chain recombines TRBV20-1 with TRBJ2-7, with D possibly matching TRBD1 (5 bases). The germline V gene has CDR1 DFQATT and CDR2 SNEGSKA (reference sequence). The germline V and J ends were trimmed by 1 base and 6 bases, with 13 bases remaining between them. The CDR3 covers 13 residues. CDR3 bases: TGCAGTGCTAGAGGGGGCACGGGTCGCGAGCAGTACTTC. Its translation: CSARGGTGREQYF.

The chain carries TRBV20-1 and TRBJ1-2; perhaps TRBD1 as D (5 bases). Germline V lookup: CDR1 DFQATT, CDR2 SNEGSKA (reference sequence). Trimming removed 3 bases from V and 1 base from J, with 12 bases in between. This CDR3 has 14 amino acids. The CDR3, as DNA: TGCAGTGCTAGGGACACCCGCTTTAACTATGGCTACACCTTC. Its translation is CSARDTRFNYGYTF.